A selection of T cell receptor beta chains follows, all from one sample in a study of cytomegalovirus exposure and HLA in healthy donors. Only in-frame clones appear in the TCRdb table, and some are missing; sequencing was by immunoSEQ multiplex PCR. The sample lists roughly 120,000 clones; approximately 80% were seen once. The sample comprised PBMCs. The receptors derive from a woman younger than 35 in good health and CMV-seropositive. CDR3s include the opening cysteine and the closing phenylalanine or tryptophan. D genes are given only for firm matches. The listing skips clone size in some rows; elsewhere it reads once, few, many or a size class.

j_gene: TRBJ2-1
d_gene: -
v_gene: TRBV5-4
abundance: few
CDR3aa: CASSPGLGGNEQFF
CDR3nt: TGTGCCAGCAGCCCGGGACTTGGGGGCAATGAGCAGTTCTTC

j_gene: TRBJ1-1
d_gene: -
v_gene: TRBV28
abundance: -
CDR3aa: CASTGWDTEAFF
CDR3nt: TGTGCCAGCACAGGGTGGGACACTGAAGCTTTCTTT

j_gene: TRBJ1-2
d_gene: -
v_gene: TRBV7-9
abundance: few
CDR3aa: CASSLAQGFGYGYTF
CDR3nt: TGTGCCAGCAGCTTAGCCCAGGGGTTCGGCTATGGCTACACCTTC

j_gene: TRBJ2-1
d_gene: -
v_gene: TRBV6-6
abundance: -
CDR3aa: CASTQDGYNEQFF
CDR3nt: TGTGCCAGCACCCAGGATGGATACAATGAGCAGTTCTTC

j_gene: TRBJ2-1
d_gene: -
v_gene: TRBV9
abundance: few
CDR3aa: CASSVELTYNEQFF
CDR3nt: TGTGCCAGCAGCGTAGAACTAACCTACAATGAGCAGTTCTTC

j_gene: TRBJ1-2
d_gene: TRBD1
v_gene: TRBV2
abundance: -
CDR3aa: CASTPPGTGLPADYGYTF
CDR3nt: TGTGCCAGCACTCCACCCGGGACAGGGTTACCGGCTGACTATGGCTACACCTTC

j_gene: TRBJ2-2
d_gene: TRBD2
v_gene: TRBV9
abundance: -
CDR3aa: CASSVATAGAGELFF
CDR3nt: TGTGCCAGCAGCGTAGCAACAGCGGGGGCCGGGGAGCTGTTTTTT

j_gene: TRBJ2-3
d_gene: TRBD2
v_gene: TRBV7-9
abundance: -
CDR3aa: CASSAGVAGFSPDTQYF
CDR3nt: TGTGCCAGCAGTGCGGGGGTAGCGGGTTTCTCACCAGATACGCAGTATTTT

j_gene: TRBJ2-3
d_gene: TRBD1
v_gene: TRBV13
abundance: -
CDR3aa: CASSLEGQGTVSTDTQYF
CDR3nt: TGTGCCAGCAGCTTAGAGGGACAGGGAACAGTTAGTACAGATACGCAGTATTTT

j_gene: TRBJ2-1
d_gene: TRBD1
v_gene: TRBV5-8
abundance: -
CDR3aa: CASSQTGIYNEQFF
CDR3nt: TGTGCCAGCAGCCAGACAGGGATCTACAATGAGCAGTTCTTC

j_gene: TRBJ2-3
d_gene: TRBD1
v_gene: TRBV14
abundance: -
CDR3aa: CASSQDRRRGTDTQYF
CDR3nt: TGTGCCAGCAGCCAAGATCGTCGCAGGGGGACAGATACGCAGTATTTT

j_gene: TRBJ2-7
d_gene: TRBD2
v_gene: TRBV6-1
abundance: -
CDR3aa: CASSLPGGDSYEQYF
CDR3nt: TGTGCCAGCAGCCTCCCGGGGGGAGATTCCTACGAGCAGTACTTC

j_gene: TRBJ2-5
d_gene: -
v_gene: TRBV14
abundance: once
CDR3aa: CASSQFVGRSETQYF
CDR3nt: TGTGCCAGCAGCCAATTCGTCGGTCGCTCGGAGACCCAGTACTTC

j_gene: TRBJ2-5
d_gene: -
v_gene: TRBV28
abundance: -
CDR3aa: CASTRFRVSQETQYF
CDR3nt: TGTGCCAGCACTAGATTCAGGGTTTCCCAAGAGACCCAGTACTTC

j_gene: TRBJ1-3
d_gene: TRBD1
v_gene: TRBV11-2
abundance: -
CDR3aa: CASSVTGGISGNTIYF
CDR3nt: TGTGCCAGCAGCGTGACAGGGGGCATCTCTGGAAACACCATATATTTT

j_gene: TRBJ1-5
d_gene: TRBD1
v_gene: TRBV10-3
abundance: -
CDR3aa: CATLQGNSNQPQHF
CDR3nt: TGTGCCACCCTACAGGGGAATAGCAATCAGCCCCAGCATTTT

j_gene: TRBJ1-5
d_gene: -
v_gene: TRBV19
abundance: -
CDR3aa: CASSMRDQPQHF
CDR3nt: TGTGCCAGTAGTATGAGGGATCAGCCCCAGCATTTT

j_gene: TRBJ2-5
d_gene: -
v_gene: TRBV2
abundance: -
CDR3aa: CASRGQRSREETQYF
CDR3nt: TGTGCCAGCAGGGGTCAGAGGTCCAGAGAAGAGACCCAGTACTTC

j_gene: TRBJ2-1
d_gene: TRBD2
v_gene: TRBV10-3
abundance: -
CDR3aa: CAISGTTASYNEQFF
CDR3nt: TGTGCCATCAGCGGGACTACCGCCTCCTACAATGAGCAGTTCTTC

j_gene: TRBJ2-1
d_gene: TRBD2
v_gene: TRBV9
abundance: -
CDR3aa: CASSAGGSEQFF
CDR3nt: TGTGCCAGCAGCGCGGGGGGGAGTGAGCAGTTCTTC

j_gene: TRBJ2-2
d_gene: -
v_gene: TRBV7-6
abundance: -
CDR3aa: CASSPQGVGSGELFF
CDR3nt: TGTGCCAGCAGCCCCCAGGGTGTGGGTTCCGGGGAGCTGTTTTTT

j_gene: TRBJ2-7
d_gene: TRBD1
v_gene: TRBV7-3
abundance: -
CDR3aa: CASSFGQGLPYEQYF
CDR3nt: TGTGCCAGCAGCTTTGGACAGGGCCTCCCCTACGAGCAGTACTTC

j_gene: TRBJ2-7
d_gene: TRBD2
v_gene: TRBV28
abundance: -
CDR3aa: CASSFLAGGEQYF
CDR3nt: TGTGCCAGCAGTTTCCTAGCGGGAGGCGAGCAGTACTTC

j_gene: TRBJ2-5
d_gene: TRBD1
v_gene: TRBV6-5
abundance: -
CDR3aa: CASSYGSRGRGETQYF
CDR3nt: TGTGCCAGCAGTTACGGTAGCAGGGGGCGTGGAGAGACCCAGTACTTC

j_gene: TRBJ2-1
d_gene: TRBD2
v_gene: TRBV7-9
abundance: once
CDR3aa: CASSSWLGEGVYNEQFF
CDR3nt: TGTGCCAGCAGCTCCTGGCTGGGGGAGGGAGTTTACAATGAGCAGTTCTTC

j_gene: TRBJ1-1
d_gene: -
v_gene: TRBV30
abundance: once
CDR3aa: CAWSVDRWVEAFF
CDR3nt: TGTGCCTGGAGTGTAGACAGATGGGTTGAAGCTTTCTTT

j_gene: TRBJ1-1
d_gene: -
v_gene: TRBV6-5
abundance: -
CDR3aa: CASSYSRGTEAFF
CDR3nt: TGTGCCAGCAGTTACTCTAGGGGCACTGAAGCTTTCTTT

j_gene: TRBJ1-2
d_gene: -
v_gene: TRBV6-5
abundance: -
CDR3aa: CASSSSYGYTF
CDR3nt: TGTGCCAGCAGCTCGTCCTATGGCTACACCTTC

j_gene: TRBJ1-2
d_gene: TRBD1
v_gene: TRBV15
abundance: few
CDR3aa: CATSRDPGTGEGYTF
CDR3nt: TGTGCCACCAGCAGAGATCCAGGGACAGGGGAAGGCTACACCTTC

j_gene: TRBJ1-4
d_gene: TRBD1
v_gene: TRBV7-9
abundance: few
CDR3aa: CASSARGQTGDEKLFF
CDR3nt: TGTGCCAGCAGCGCTAGAGGGCAGACAGGGGATGAAAAACTGTTTTTT

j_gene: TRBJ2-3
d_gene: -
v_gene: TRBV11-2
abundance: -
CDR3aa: CASSLGGRPTDTQYF
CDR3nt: TGTGCCAGCAGCTTAGGTGGCCGCCCCACAGATACGCAGTATTTT

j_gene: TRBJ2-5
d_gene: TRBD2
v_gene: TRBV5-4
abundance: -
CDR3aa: CASSLAGVGGETQYF
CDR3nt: TGTGCCAGCAGCTTAGCGGGAGTTGGAGGAGAGACCCAGTACTTC

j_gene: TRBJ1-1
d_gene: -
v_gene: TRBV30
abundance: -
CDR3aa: CAWSVSQVYFERNRTEAFF
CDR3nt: TGTGCCTGGAGTGTTTCCCAGGTGTATTTCGAGCGGAATCGCACTGAAGCTTTCTTT

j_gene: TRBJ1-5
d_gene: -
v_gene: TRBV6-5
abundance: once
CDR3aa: CASSYSSPYSNQPQHF
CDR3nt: TGTGCCAGCAGTTACTCCAGTCCTTATAGCAATCAGCCCCAGCATTTT

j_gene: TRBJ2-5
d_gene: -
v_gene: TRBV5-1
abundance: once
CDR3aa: CASSLAGRGETQYF
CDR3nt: TGCGCCAGCAGCTTGGCGGGTAGGGGAGAGACCCAGTACTTC

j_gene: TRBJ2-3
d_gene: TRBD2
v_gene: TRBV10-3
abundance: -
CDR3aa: CAIRLAGETDTQYF
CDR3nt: TGTGCCATCAGGCTAGCGGGAGAGACAGATACGCAGTATTTT

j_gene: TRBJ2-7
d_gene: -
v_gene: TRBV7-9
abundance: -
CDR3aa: CASSLDPGESFREQYF
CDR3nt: TGTGCCAGCAGCCTAGACCCGGGAGAGAGCTTCAGGGAGCAGTACTTC

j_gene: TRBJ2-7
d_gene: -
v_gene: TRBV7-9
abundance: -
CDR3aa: CASSPRDFPYEQYF
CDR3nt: TGTGCCAGCAGCCCTAGGGACTTTCCCTACGAGCAGTACTTC

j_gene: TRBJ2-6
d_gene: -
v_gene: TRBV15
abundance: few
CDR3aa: CATSSAGSGANVLTF
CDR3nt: TGTGCCACCAGCAGTGCAGGGTCTGGGGCCAACGTCCTGACTTTC

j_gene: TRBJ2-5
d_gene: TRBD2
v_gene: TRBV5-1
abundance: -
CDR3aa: CASSLVTSGSQETQYF
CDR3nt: TGCGCCAGCAGCTTGGTGACTAGCGGGAGCCAAGAGACCCAGTACTTC

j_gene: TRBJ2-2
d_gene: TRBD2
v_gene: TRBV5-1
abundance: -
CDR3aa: CASRGRVGTGELFF
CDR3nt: TGCGCCAGCCGGGGGAGGGTTGGCACCGGGGAGCTGTTTTTT

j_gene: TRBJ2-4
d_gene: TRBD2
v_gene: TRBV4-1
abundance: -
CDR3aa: CASRGGGRNIQYF
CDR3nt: TGCGCCAGCAGAGGCGGCGGGAGAAACATTCAGTACTTC

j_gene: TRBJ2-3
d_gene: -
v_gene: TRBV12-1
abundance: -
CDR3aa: CASSLRTVRTQYF
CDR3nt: TGTGCCAGCAGCTTGCGGACAGTCCGAACGCAGTATTTT

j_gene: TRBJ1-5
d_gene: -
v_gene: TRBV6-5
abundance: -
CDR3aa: CASSSVNQPQHF
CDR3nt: TGTGCCAGCAGCTCCGTCAATCAGCCCCAGCATTTT

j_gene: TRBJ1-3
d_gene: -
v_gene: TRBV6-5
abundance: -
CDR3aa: CASQDTNSGNTIYF
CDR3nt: TGTGCCAGCCAAGACACAAACTCTGGAAACACCATATATTTT

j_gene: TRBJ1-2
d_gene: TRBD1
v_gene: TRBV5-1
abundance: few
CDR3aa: CASSFTPGQGTGYTF
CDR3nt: TGCGCCAGCAGCTTTACCCCGGGACAGGGAACCGGCTACACCTTC

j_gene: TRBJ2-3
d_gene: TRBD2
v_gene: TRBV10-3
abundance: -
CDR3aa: CATGLAGGRDTQYF
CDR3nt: TGTGCCACCGGACTAGCGGGAGGCCGGGATACGCAGTATTTT

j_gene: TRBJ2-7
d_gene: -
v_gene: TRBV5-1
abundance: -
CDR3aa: CASSLSPRGLSSYEQYF
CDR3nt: TGCGCCAGCAGCTTGAGTCCTCGCGGGCTAAGCTCCTACGAGCAGTACTTC